These 19 T cell receptor beta chains share one sample of origin, sequenced in a study of tumor-infiltrating lymphocytes in primary liver carcinoma. From about 0.45 ug total RNA, TCR beta cDNA was generated with a primer in the constant region. Three-round nested multiplex PCR performed with slightly modified ARM-PCR produced the TCR beta libraries. It was with TRBV1-TRBV30 forward primers and a C-beta reverse primer that the first two PCR rounds were run, at approximately 10 cycles each. MiXCR, applied by TCRdb to the multiplex PCR reads, yields one record per CDR3 protein. The sample lists about 210,000 distinct CDR3 sequences, around 60% occurring once. The authors took blood RNA from unsorted whole blood and also extracted germline DNA. Sequencing used peripheral blood. All receptors derive from a woman aged 55 to 70 with primary liver carcinoma and hepatitis B virus infection.

Remarks on this clonotype: The conserved phenylalanine or tryptophan is not found at the CDR3 terminus, so this likely reflects a read error. The rearrangement uses TRBV5-1 and TRBJ2-1; 10 bases are shared with TRBD1. The CDR3 is made up of 15 amino acids. CDR1 SGHRS and CDR2 YFSETQ come from the germline V gene. The V gene end was trimmed by 4 bases and the J gene end by 6 bases; junction bases not matched to a gene: 7. The CDR3 region is CASSPGQGFPNEQFL. For the CDR3, the DNA is TGCGCCAGCAGCCCGGGACAGGGGTTCCCCAATGAGCAGTTCCTC.

Regarding this clonotype: No conserved phenylalanine or tryptophan ends this CDR3, so it is likely a read error. The chain recombines TRBV7-9 with TRBJ1-1; 7 nucleotides agree with TRBD1. The J segment lost 1 base and the V segment lost 6 bases, leaving 8 bases of the junction unmatched. The V gene's germline CDR1 is SEHNR and CDR2 FQNEAQ (reference sequence). The CDR3 is 15 amino acids. CDR3: CASSPGGTANTEAFY. The CDR3 coding sequence is TGTGCCAGCAGTCCAGGGGGGACAGCGAACACTGAAGCTTTCTAT.

A note on this clonotype: A much larger clone differs from this one at a single base, so this may be a read error. The chain has TRBV6-5 and TRBJ2-7, with 7 bases fitting TRBD1. The CDR3 totals 14 residues. Germline loops: CDR1 MNHEY, CDR2 SVGAGI. Losses at the gene ends were 7 bases for V and 3 bases for J; bases not matched to a gene: 9. CDR3 residues: CASITRTGRYEQYF. The CDR3 nucleotides read TGTGCCAGCATTACCCGGACAGGTCGCTACGAGCAGTACTTC.

In this sample, this clonotype turned up once. One end of the junction is discordant with germline, which a read error may explain. V is TRBV6-1 and J is TRBJ1-1; TRBD1 is a possible D gene (5 bases). There are 15 residues in the CDR3. Germline CDR1 MNHNS, CDR2 SASEGT. The CDR3 bases are TGCGCCAGCAGTGGATGGGACCGAGCTTTCGTTGAAGCTTTCTTT. This encodes CASSGWDRAFVEAFF.

In regard to this clonotype: A much more abundant neighbour one base away suggests this may be a read error. The chain is built from TRBV10-3 and TRBJ1-5; TRBD1 agrees at 10 bases. The CDR3 runs to 14 residues. Trimming at V came to 8 bases and at J to 2 bases, leaving 3 bases not matched to a gene. Germline CDR1 ENHRY, CDR2 SYGVKD. The CDR3 coding sequence is TGTGCCATCTGGGGGACAGGGGGCAATCAGCCCCAGCATTTT. Protein product: CAIWGTGGNQPQHF.

Note on this clonotype: Compared with germline, one end of the junction differs, possibly owing to a read error. V is TRBV10-3 and J is TRBJ2-2, with 7 bases that match TRBD2. The CDR3 runs 17 residues. Germline V gene data show CDR1 as ENHRY and CDR2 as SYGVKD. This chain's CDR3 is CAISESSGDPNTGDLFF. CDR3 sequence (DNA): TGTGCCATCAGTGAGTCAAGCGGGGACCCGAACACCGGGGACCTGTTTTTT.

The chain carries TRBV5-1 and TRBJ2-5; 7 bases agree with TRBD1. Germline trimming cut 4 bases from V and 4 bases from J; bases unmatched to any gene: 7. This CDR3 has 14 residues. CDR1 SGHRS and CDR2 YFSETQ come from the germline V gene. CDR3 sequence reads: CASSRQGKRETQYF. CDR3 sequence (DNA): TGCGCCAGCAGCCGACAGGGAAAAAGAGAGACCCAGTACTTC. The variable domain in full, completed from reference TRBV5-1 and TRBJ2-5, reads KAGVTQTPRYLIKTRGQQVTLSCSPISGHRSVSWYQQTPGQGLQFLFEYFSETQRNKGNFPGRFSGRQFSNSRSEMNVSTLELGDSALYLCASSRQGKRETQYFGPGTRLLVL.

This clonotype was seen at least ten times. The rearrangement joins TRBV6-5 to TRBJ1-5; 7 positions agree with TRBD1. This CDR3 is built from 16 residues. Germline assignment: CDR1 MNHEY and CDR2 SVGAGI. V dropped 6 bases and J dropped 5; count of bases not matched to a gene: 13. The CDR3, as DNA: TGTGCCAGCAGCCTCCGGGGACCCAGGGGGTATCAGCCCCAGCATTTT. Translated, it gives CASSLRGPRGYQPQHF.

Concerning this clonotype itself: At one of its ends the junction is not consistent with the germline gene, which may arise from a read error. The J gene is TRBJ2-5, the V gene TRBV6-1; no clear D. This CDR3 spans 17 amino acids. Looked up from germline, CDR1 is MNHNS and CDR2 is SASEGT. CDR3 amino acids: CAGSEALPPSPQETQYF. For the CDR3, the DNA is TGTGCCGGCAGTGAAGCGCTTCCCCCCAGTCCCCAAGAGACCCAGTACTTC.

About this clonotype: One end of the junction varies from germline; a read error may be responsible. The chain has TRBV11-2 and TRBJ2-7; TRBD1 agrees at 7 bases. This CDR3 is built from 12 residues. CDR1 is SGHAT and CDR2 is FQNNGV in the germline V gene. In nucleotides, the CDR3 is TGTGTCAGCAGCTTAGGGGGCGACCAGCAGTACTTC. It yields the protein CVSSLGGDQQYF.

The CDR3: CADRRGLAGVRLGTGELFF. The DNA of the CDR3 is TGTGCCGACAGACGAGGACTAGCGGGAGTTCGGTTGGGCACCGGGGAGCTGTTTTTT. The chain carries TRBV11-2 and TRBJ2-2; 13 nucleotides align to TRBD2. CDR3 length equals 19 residues. The germline CDR1 and CDR2 sequences are SGHAT and FQNNGV. The V gene end was trimmed by 11 bases and the J gene end by 4 bases; junction bases not matched to a gene: 19.

The V and J genes are TRBV28 and TRBJ2-7; 9 bases map to TRBD2. V was clipped by 10 bases and J by 3 bases; unmatched bases: 19. CDR3 length equals 17 residues. The germline V gene has CDR1 MDHEN and CDR2 SYDVKM. CDR3 DNA sequence: TGTGCCAACACCCCTTTCGGGGGATTAGCGGGAGACTACGAGCAGTACTTC. As protein: CANTPFGGLAGDYEQYF. The full variable domain, completed using reference TRBV28 and TRBJ2-7, is DVKVTQSSRYLVKRTGEKVFLECVQDMDHENMFWYRQDPGLGLRLIYFSYDVKMKEKGDIPEGYSVSREKKERFSLILESASTNQTSMYLCANTPFGGLAGDYEQYFGPGTRLTVT.

This clonotype appeared many times. The V gene is TRBV12-3 or TRBV12-4, the J gene TRBJ2-7, with D unresolved. The CDR3 covers 12 residues. The ends were cut back, 8 bases at V and 1 base at J, with 9 bases in the middle. The CDR3 loop is CASASVSYEQYF. In nucleotides, the CDR3 is TGTGCCAGCGCGAGCGTTTCCTACGAGCAGTACTTC.

The chain couples TRBV5-6 to TRBJ2-5; TRBD2 is a possible D gene (6 bases). This CDR3 is 15 amino acids long. Germline CDR1 is SGHDT and CDR2 is YYEEEE. The V end lost 3 bases, the J end lost 7 bases, and 19 bases lay between the germline ends. CDR3 DNA sequence: TGTGCCAGCAGCTCCCGGACGGAGTGGGGAGGGACCCAGTACTTC. This translates into CASSSRTEWGGTQYF.

This clonotype occurred a few times. This chain connects TRBV19 to TRBJ2-7; D is possibly TRBD2 (6 bases). Trimming stripped 3 bases from V and 7 bases from J, with 10 bases between. CDR1 and CDR2 (germline): LNHDA, SQIVND (reference sequence). This CDR3 has 12 residues. DNA of the CDR3: TGTGCCAGTAGTATCCTTGGGGGGGAGCAGTACTTC. This gives the protein CASSILGGEQYF.

This clonotype was detected ten times or more. The chain uses TRBV28 and TRBJ2-7, with a weak D call TRBD1 (6 bases). Trimming took 7 bases from V and 2 from J, leaving 18 bases between them. Germline V CDR1 and CDR2: MDHEN, SYDVKM. CDR3 size: 15 residues. The CDR3, as DNA: TGTGCCAGCATAGCATCAGCAGGGGTAGCCTACGAGCAGTACTTC. Its protein product is CASIASAGVAYEQYF.

This clonotype has a count of ten or more. V usage is TRBV12-3 or TRBV12-4 and J usage is TRBJ2-2, with no clear D. The ends were cut back, 7 bases at V and 0 bases at J, with 12 bases in the middle. CDR3 length equals 15 residues. The CDR3 protein is CASKDGSTNTGELFF. In DNA, the CDR3 is TGTGCCAGCAAAGACGGATCTACGAACACCGGGGAGCTGTTTTTT.

This clonotype was detected once. This may stem from a read error, because a much larger clone lies one nucleotide away. V is TRBV6-5 and J is TRBJ1-2; 7 bases are a match to TRBD1. With V trimmed by 6 bases and J by 4 bases, 8 bases remained unmatched. This CDR3 is 14 amino acids long. The germline V gene encodes CDR1 MNHEY and CDR2 SVGAGI. The CDR3 here is CASSSRQGGYGYTF. CDR3 coding DNA: TGTGCCAGCAGCTCGAGACAGGGTGGCTATGGCTACACCTTC.

This clonotype was observed at least ten times. The J gene is TRBJ2-3, the V gene TRBV6-6; TRBD1 or TRBD2 may be the D gene (7 bases each). The CDR3 sequence is 14 residues long. Trimming stripped 2 bases from V and 6 bases from J, with 12 bases between. Germline assignment: CDR1 MNHNY and CDR2 SVGAGI (reference sequence). For the CDR3, the DNA is TGTGCCAGCAGTTACGGGCAGGGGGGGGATACGCAGTATTTT. It specifies CASSYGQGGDTQYF.